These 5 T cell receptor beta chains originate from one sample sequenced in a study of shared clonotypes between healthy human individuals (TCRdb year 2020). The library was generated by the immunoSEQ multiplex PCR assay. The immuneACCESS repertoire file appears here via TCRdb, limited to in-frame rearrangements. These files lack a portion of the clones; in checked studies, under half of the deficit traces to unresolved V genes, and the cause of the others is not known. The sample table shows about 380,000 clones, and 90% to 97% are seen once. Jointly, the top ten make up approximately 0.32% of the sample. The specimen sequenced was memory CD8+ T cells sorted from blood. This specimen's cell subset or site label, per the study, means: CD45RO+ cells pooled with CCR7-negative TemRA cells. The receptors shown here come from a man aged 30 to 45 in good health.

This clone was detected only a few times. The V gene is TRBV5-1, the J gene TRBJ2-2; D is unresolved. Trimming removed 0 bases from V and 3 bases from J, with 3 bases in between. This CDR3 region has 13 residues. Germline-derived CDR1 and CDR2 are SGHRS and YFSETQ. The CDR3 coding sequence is TGCGCCAGCAGCTTGGGGGACACCGGGGAGCTGTTTTTT. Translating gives CASSLGDTGELFF.

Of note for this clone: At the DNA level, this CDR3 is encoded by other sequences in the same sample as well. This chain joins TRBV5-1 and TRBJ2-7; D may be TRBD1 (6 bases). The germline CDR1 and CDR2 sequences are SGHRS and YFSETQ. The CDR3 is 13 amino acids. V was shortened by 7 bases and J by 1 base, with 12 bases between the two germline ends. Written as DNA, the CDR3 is TGCGCCAGCTCCTTAACAGGGTCCTACGAGCAGTACTTC. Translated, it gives CASSLTGSYEQYF.

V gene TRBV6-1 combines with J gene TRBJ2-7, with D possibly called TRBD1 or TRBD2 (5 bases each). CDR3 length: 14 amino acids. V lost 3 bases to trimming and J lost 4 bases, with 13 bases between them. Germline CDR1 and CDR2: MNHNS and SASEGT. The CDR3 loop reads CASSDMGEWYEQYF. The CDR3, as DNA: TGTGCCAGCAGTGACATGGGGGAGTGGTACGAGCAGTACTTC.

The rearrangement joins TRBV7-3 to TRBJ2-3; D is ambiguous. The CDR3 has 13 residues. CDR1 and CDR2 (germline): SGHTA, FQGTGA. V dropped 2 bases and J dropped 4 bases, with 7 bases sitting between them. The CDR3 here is CASSLPGSDTQYF. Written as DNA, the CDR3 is TGTGCCAGCAGCTTACCAGGATCAGATACGCAGTATTTT.

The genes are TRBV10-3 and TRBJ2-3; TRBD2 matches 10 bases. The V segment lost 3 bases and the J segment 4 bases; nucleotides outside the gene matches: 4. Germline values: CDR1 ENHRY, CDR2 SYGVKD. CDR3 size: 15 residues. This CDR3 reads CAISDRLAGADTQYF. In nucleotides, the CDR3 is TGTGCCATCAGTGATCGGCTAGCGGGAGCAGATACGCAGTATTTT.